The 28 T cell receptor beta chains below come from one sample, sequenced in a study of T cells in Graves' hyperthyroidism and ophthalmopathy. RNA transcripts yielded amplified TCR beta CDR3 regions. TCR CDR3 underwent first-round RT-PCR with the HTBI primer set. TCRdb called the multiplex PCR reads again in MiXCR, with one record for every CDR3 protein. The repertoire holds 250,000 to 300,000 distinct CDR3 sequences, with about an eighth as singletons. The specimen was blood. Receptors were obtained from a woman aged 25-40 years with Graves' hyperthyroidism that later progressed to Graves' ophthalmopathy.

Concerning this clonotype: This may arise from a read error, as a much more abundant clone is one base away. It is likely a read error, because the conserved phenylalanine at the end of the CDR3 is missing. The chain employs TRBV27 and TRBJ2-5; TRBD2 aligns across 9 bases. V dropped 3 bases and J dropped 4; count of bases not matched to a gene: 6. The CDR3 sequence is 15 residues long. Germline CDR1 and CDR2: MNHEY and SMNVEV (reference sequence). The CDR3 coding sequence is TGTGCCAGCAGTTTGGTGGCGGGAGGGGGAGAGACCCAGTACCTC. It translates to CASSLVAGGGETQYL.

This clonotype was counted ten times or more. The genes are TRBV6-1 and TRBJ1-2, with 8 bases fitting TRBD1. Trimming took 5 bases from V and 3 from J; bases not matched to a gene: 8. Germline CDR1 reads MNHNS; CDR2 reads SASEGT. There are 15 residues in the CDR3. The CDR3 DNA is TGTGCCAGCAGTTCTTGGACAGGGCGCGACTATGGCTACACCTTC. Encoded protein: CASSSWTGRDYGYTF.

This clonotype was recorded many times. The CDR3 coding sequence is TGTGCCAGTAGGCAGACAGGGATTACTGAAGCTTTCTTT. This codes for CASRQTGITEAFF. This chain links TRBV19 with TRBJ1-1; 7 bases fit TRBD1. Per germline, CDR1 LNHDA and CDR2 SQIVND (reference sequence). V was pared by 6 bases and J by 5 bases, with 6 bases of the junction left unmatched. The CDR3 loop spans 13 amino acids.

This clonotype was observed many times. This sequence joins TRBV7-9 and TRBJ1-4; D is undetermined. Germline loops: CDR1 SEHNR, CDR2 FQNEAQ (reference sequence). V lost 1 base to trimming and J lost 8 bases, with 8 bases between them. CDR3 length: 13 amino acids. The CDR3 coding sequence is TGTGCCAGCAGCTTAGAAGTCGACGAAAAACTGTTTTTT. Its protein product is CASSLEVDEKLFF.

This clonotype occurred a few times. The chain joins TRBV4-2 to TRBJ1-1; a weak D match, TRBD1 (5 bases). Germline V gene data show CDR1 as LGHNA and CDR2 as YNFKEQ. With 3 bases removed from V and 11 bases from J, the gap between germline ends came to 19 bases. The CDR3 extends over 14 amino acids. The CDR3 reads CASSQGEEGRGAFF. As DNA, the CDR3 is TGTGCCAGCAGCCAGGGGGAGGAGGGGCGAGGGGCTTTCTTT.

The table lists this clonotype with many counts. The V gene is TRBV20-1, the J gene TRBJ2-2; 10 bases line up with TRBD1. Trimming cost V 5 bases and J 0 bases; bases outside gene matches: 9. Germline assignment: CDR1 DFQATT and CDR2 SNEGSKA (reference sequence). This CDR3 has 17 amino acids. CDR3 sequence reads: CSAQDRGVPTNTGELFF. The CDR3 DNA reads as TGCAGTGCTCAGGACAGGGGGGTGCCCACGAACACCGGGGAGCTGTTTTTT.

The V gene is TRBV5-1, the J gene TRBJ2-1, with D maybe TRBD1 (6 bases). There are 16 residues in the CDR3. Germline lookup yields CDR1 SGHRS and CDR2 YFSETQ. With 3 bases removed from V and 3 bases from J, the gap between germline ends came to 16 bases. The CDR3 spells CASSYWGQSLYNEQFF. The DNA for the CDR3 is TGCGCCAGCAGCTATTGGGGGCAGTCTCTCTACAATGAGCAGTTCTTC.

Turning to this clonotype: A read error may produce the germline difference seen at one junction end. The chain couples TRBV5-1 to TRBJ2-5, with D unresolved. This CDR3 comprises 11 residues. Germline V gene sequence: CDR1 SGHRS, CDR2 YFSETQ. The CDR3 DNA is TGCGCCGGCAGCTCTCAAGAGACCCAGTACTTC. Its protein is CAGSSQETQYF. The full variable domain, completed using reference TRBV5-1 and TRBJ2-5, is KAGVTQTPRYLIKTRGQQVTLSCSPISGHRSVSWYQQTPGQGLQFLFEYFSETQRNKGNFPGRFSGRQFSNSRSEMNVSTLELGDSALYLCAGSSQETQYFGPGTRLLVL.

This clonotype was detected only once. CDR3 protein: CATSRAGQGAAGYTF. CDR3 nucleotide sequence: TGTGCCACCAGCAGAGCGGGACAGGGGGCAGCTGGCTACACCTTC. The chain has TRBV15 and TRBJ1-2; the match to TRBD1 covers 12 bases. The germline CDR1 and CDR2 sequences are LNHNV and YYDKDF (reference sequence). Unmatched junction bases numbered 4, after V lost 1 base and J lost 7 bases. The CDR3 is 15 amino acids. Full variable domain (rest looked up from reference TRBV15 and TRBJ1-2): DAMVIQNPRYQVTQFGKPVTLSCSQTLNHNVMYWYQQKSSQAPKLLFHYYDKDFNNEADTPDNFQSRRPNTSFCFLDIRSPGLGDTAMYLCATSRAGQGAAGYTFGSGTRLTVV.

This clonotype occurred many times. The chain combines TRBV30 with TRBJ2-3; no clear D gene. V shed 1 base and J shed 2 bases, with 13 bases lying between them. This CDR3 region has 15 residues. The germline CDR1 and CDR2 sequences are GTSNPN and SVGIG (reference sequence). CDR3 sequence: CAWSGNWSPTDTQYF. CDR3 nucleotide sequence: TGTGCCTGGAGTGGCAACTGGTCCCCCACAGATACGCAGTATTTT. The full variable domain, with the rest looked up from reference TRBV30 and TRBJ2-3, is SQTIHQWPATLVQPVGSPLSLECTVEGTSNPNLYWYRQAAGRGLQLLFYSVGIGQISSEVPQNLSASRPQDRQFILSSKKLLLSDSGFYLCAWSGNWSPTDTQYFGPGTRLTVL.

This clonotype was detected many times. The V and J genes are TRBV20-1 and TRBJ2-1; TRBD2 matches at 10 bases. The CDR3 is 15 residues long. J was trimmed by 9 bases and V by 6 bases; bases with no gene match: 14. Germline CDR1 and CDR2: DFQATT and SNEGSKA (reference sequence). The CDR3 DNA sequence: TGCAGTGCCCAGAGCGGGCTAGCGGGAGTAGTTGAGCAGTTCTTC. Encoded protein: CSAQSGLAGVVEQFF.

This clonotype has at least ten counts. V is TRBV12-3 or TRBV12-4 and J is TRBJ1-1; D is ambiguous. This CDR3 comprises 16 residues. Trimming pared 6 bases from V and 6 bases from J, leaving 23 bases between. CDR3 in DNA: TGTGCCAGCAGAGTTTATGTGAGCCCCGGGGAACCTGAAGCTTTCTTT. Translated, it gives CASRVYVSPGEPEAFF.

This chain links TRBV9 with TRBJ1-4, with TRBD1 as a possible D gene (5 bases). V gave up 2 bases and J gave up 5 bases, with 13 bases separating them. Germline V gene data show CDR1 as SGDLS and CDR2 as YYNGEE. The CDR3 is 15 amino acids. The CDR3, as DNA: TGTGCCAGCAGCGTTTCCGGGACTACAAATGAAAAACTGTTTTTT. Residues: CASSVSGTTNEKLFF.

This clonotype was seen a few times. This chain uses TRBV4-3 with TRBJ2-3; 8 bases line up with TRBD1. Per germline, CDR1 LGHNA and CDR2 YSLEER. V lost 0 bases, J lost 6 bases, and 8 bases stayed unmatched. This CDR3 region has 16 residues. The CDR3 reads CASSQDWAGGADTQYF. The CDR3 DNA follows: TGCGCCAGCAGCCAAGATTGGGCAGGGGGCGCCGATACGCAGTATTTT.

The chain joins TRBV20-1 to TRBJ2-7, with 8 bases aligning to TRBD2. The CDR3 length is 14 residues. The germline CDR1 and CDR2 sequences are DFQATT and SNEGSKA (reference sequence). V shed 4 bases, J shed 2 bases, and the junction held 7 bases outside the gene matches. The DNA of the CDR3 is TGCAGTGCTACTCCCAGCGGGGGAGCCTACGAGCAGTACTTC. Protein sequence: CSATPSGGAYEQYF.

This clonotype was observed many times. This chain uses TRBV7-9 with TRBJ2-1, with 9 bases fitting TRBD2. This CDR3 has 15 amino acids. V was pared by 1 base and J by 10 bases, with 8 bases of the junction left unmatched. Germline CDR1 is SEHNR and CDR2 is FQNEAQ (reference sequence). Here the CDR3 DNA reads TGTGCCAGCAGCTTAGTAGCGGGAGTTGCGACCGAGCAGTTCTTC. Encoded protein: CASSLVAGVATEQFF.

This clonotype was seen repeatedly, ten times or more. The CDR3 nucleotides are TGCAGCGCTATGGATGGACCCCTGGGAGGCTACACCTTC. Its translation is CSAMDGPLGGYTF. The chain has TRBV29-1 and TRBJ1-2; D unclear. Germline V CDR1 and CDR2: SQVTM, ANQGSEA. V lost 7 bases to trimming and J lost 8 bases, with 20 bases between them. The CDR3 has 13 amino acids.

In this sample, this clonotype turned up many times. The chain uses TRBV11-1 and TRBJ1-2; D not resolved. V was pared by 5 bases and J by 4 bases, with 14 bases between. CDR1 is SGHAT, CDR2 FQDESV, per germline (reference sequence). The CDR3 totals 14 residues. CDR3 amino acids: CASSLLGYPYGYTF. CDR3 coding DNA: TGTGCCAGCAGCCTCCTAGGCTACCCCTATGGCTACACCTTC.

In its sample, this clonotype was seen many times. V and J are TRBV20-1 and TRBJ2-1; D may be TRBD1 (5 bases). Germline CDR1 DFQATT, CDR2 SNEGSKA (reference sequence). V was clipped by 5 bases and J by 1 base, with 12 bases between them. CDR3 length: 14 residues. Here the CDR3 DNA reads TGCAGTGCTGAAGCAGGGTTTTCCTACAATGAGCAGTTCTTC. This translates into CSAEAGFSYNEQFF.

This clonotype was observed many times. The chain employs TRBV2 and TRBJ2-7; weak D call: TRBD1 (5 bases). There are 13 residues in the CDR3. Germline CDR1 reads SNHLY; CDR2 reads FYNNEI. V lost 7 bases and J 3 bases, leaving 13 bases between the germline ends. This CDR3 reads CASTLNTGYEQYF. The DNA of the CDR3 is TGTGCCAGCACCTTGAACACAGGCTACGAGCAGTACTTC.

This chain uses TRBV12-5 with TRBJ2-7, with D possibly TRBD2 on 6 matching bases. V lost 5 bases and J 5 bases, leaving 16 bases between the germline ends. CDR1 is LGHNT and CDR2 is FRNRAP in the germline V gene. CDR3 length: 14 residues. CDR3 coding DNA: TGTGCTAGTGGTGTCTATCCGACGGGGGACGAGCAGTACTTC. This translates into CASGVYPTGDEQYF.

This clonotype was picked up many times. The V call is TRBV5-6, the J call TRBJ1-1; D call uncertain. From germline, CDR1 is SGHDT and CDR2 YYEEEE. V was cut by 5 bases and J by 0 bases, with 11 bases left in between. CDR3 length equals 14 residues. CDR3 sequence (DNA): TGTGCCAGCAGAGAGACCGATATGAACACTGAAGCTTTCTTT. It is translated as CASRETDMNTEAFF.

As for this clonotype: Given a much more abundant clone one base away, this may be a read error. The chain carries TRBV3-1 and TRBJ2-1, with 13 positions matching TRBD2. The end of the DNA fits TRBJ2-7 better, so the J call may be wrong. The CDR3 is 18 residues long. CDR1 LGHDT and CDR2 YNNKEL come from the germline V gene (reference sequence). The CDR3 sequence: CASSYSGLAGSPYNEQYF. CDR3 bases: TGTGCCAGCAGTTACTCGGGACTAGCGGGATCTCCCTACAATGAGCAGTACTTC.

This clonotype has at least ten counts. The chain has TRBV7-9 and TRBJ2-2; D not resolved. The germline CDR1 and CDR2 sequences are SEHNR and FQNEAQ (reference sequence). V dropped 4 bases and J dropped 7 bases, with 16 bases sitting between them. The length of the CDR3 is 15 residues. This CDR3 reads CASSWAGGNLGELFF. The CDR3 DNA is TGTGCCAGCAGCTGGGCTGGCGGAAACCTCGGGGAGCTGTTTTTT.

This clonotype has more than one count but fewer than ten. The chain links TRBV19 to TRBJ2-7; TRBD2 matches 11 bases. Trimming at V came to 6 bases and at J to 7 bases, leaving 14 bases not matched to a gene. The germline V gene encodes CDR1 LNHDA and CDR2 SQIVND (reference sequence). The CDR3 spans 16 residues. The CDR3: CASSAGPSGRPQEQYF. CDR3 in DNA: TGTGCCAGTAGCGCGGGTCCTAGCGGGAGGCCCCAGGAGCAGTACTTC.

This clonotype has just a few counts. The chain recombines TRBV6-2 or TRBV6-3 with TRBJ2-3, with TRBD2 as a possible D gene (5 bases). From germline, CDR1 is MNHEY and CDR2 SVGEGT. The germline V and J ends were trimmed by 2 bases and 5 bases, with 8 bases remaining between them. There are 13 residues in the CDR3. The CDR3 sequence: CASSYEGLDTQYF. The CDR3 bases are TGTGCCAGCAGTTACGAGGGCTTAGATACGCAGTATTTT.

The chain couples TRBV4-3 to TRBJ2-4; unclear D gene. CDR3 length: 13 residues. Trimming took 6 bases from V and 6 from J, leaving 12 bases between them. CDR1 is LGHNA and CDR2 is YSLEER in the germline V gene. CDR3 nucleotide sequence: TGCGCCAGCAGTAAAGAGTCGGGAAACATTCAGTACTTC. This gives the protein CASSKESGNIQYF.

This clonotype was counted many times. The chain carries TRBV7-9 and TRBJ2-2; D may match TRBD1 or TRBD2 (6 bases each). Germline loops: CDR1 SEHNR, CDR2 FQNEAQ (reference sequence). The CDR3 consists of 16 residues. V lost 1 base and J lost 4, with 13 bases in between. CDR3 in DNA: TGTGCCAGCAGCTTAGACGGGGGCTGGGTCACCGGGGAGCTGTTTTTT. It specifies CASSLDGGWVTGELFF.